What follows describes a single TCR beta chain. The antigen is undetermined. Each cDNA held unique molecular identifiers, and template switching gave it a universal primer site. Using its own MiXCR run on the 5' RACE reads, TCRdb lists one record per CDR3 protein. The data show a few hundred thousand distinct CDR3 sequences, with about 8.3% seen just once and 3% held by the top ten. This specimen comes from a study of identical twins. General study results and limits: Beta out-of-frame sequences displayed a weaker excess of sharing between twins. Not following the same donors, the study drew its conclusions from cross-sectional statistical analysis. High-abundance cord blood beta clonotypes had fewer insertions; memory repertoires showed none.

The germline gives CDR1 MNHEY, CDR2 SMNVEV (reference sequence). The V gene lost 7 bases and the J gene lost 3 bases, with 10 bases spanning the gap. CDR3 length: 13 amino acids. In addition, the sample was reused for a study of yellow fever vaccine responses in identical twins.

V usage is TRBV27 and J usage is TRBJ2-1, with D possibly being TRBD2 (5 bases). Sequenced input: CD8+ T cells sorted from blood. This sequence originates from a woman younger than 35 in good health. CDR3: CASMDSLYNEQFF. CDR3 bases: TGTGCCAGCATGGACTCCCTCTACAATGAGCAGTTCTTC.